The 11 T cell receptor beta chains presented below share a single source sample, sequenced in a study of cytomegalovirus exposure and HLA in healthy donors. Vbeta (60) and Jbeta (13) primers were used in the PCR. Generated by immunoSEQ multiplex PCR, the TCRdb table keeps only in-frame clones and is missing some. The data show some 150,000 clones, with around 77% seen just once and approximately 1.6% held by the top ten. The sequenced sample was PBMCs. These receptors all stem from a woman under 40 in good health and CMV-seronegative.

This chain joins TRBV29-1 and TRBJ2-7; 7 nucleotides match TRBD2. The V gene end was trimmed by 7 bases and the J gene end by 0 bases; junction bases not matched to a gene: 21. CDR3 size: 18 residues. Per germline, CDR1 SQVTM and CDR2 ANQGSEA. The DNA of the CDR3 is TGCAGCGCCTTTGGTCCTAGCGGAGTTTCCCCGGGCTCCTACGAGCAGTACTTC. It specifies CSAFGPSGVSPGSYEQYF.

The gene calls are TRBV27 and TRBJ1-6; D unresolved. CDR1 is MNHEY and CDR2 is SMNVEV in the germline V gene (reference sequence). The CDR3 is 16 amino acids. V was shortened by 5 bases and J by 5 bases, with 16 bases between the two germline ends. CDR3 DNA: TGTGCCAGCAGTCCCCATAACCCGGAGGATAATTCACCCCTCCACTTT. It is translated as CASSPHNPEDNSPLHF.

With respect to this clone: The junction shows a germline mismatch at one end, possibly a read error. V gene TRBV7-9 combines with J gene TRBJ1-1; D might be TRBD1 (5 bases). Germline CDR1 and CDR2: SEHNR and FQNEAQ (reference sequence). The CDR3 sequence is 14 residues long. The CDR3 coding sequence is TGTTCCAGCAGCTTAGCGCTTGGGGCTTCTGAAGCTTTCTTT. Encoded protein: CSSSLALGASEAFF.

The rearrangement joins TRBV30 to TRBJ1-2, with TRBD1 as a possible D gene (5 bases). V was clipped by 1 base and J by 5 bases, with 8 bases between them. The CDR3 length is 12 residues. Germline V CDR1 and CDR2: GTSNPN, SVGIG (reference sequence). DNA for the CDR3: TGTGCCTGGAGTGGGGGCTCTTATGGCTACACCTTC. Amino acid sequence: CAWSGGSYGYTF.

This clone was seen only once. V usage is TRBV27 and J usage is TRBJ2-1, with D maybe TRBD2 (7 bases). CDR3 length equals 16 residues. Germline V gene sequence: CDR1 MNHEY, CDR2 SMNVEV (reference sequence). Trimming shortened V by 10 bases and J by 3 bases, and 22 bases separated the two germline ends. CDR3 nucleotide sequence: TGTGCCACCACCCTAGGGGGGGGGCCCCTCTACAATGAGCAGTTCTTC. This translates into CATTLGGGPLYNEQFF.

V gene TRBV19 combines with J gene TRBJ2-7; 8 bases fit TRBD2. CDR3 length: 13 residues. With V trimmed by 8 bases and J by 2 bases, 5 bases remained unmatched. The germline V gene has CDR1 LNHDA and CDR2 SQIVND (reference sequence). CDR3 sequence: CASSGLGPYEQYF. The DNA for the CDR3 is TGTGCCAGTTCGGGACTAGGCCCCTACGAGCAGTACTTC.

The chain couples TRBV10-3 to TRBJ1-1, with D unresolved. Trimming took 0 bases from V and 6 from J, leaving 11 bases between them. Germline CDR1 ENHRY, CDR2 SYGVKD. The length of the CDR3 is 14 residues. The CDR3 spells CAISESYGEAEAFF. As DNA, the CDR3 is TGTGCCATCAGTGAGTCGTACGGGGAGGCTGAAGCTTTCTTT.

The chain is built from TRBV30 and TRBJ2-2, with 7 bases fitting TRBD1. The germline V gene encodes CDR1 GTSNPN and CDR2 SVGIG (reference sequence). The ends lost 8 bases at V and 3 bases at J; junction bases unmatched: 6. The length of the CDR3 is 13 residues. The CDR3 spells CAGRDSYTGELFF. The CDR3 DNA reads TGTGCCGGCCGGGACAGCTACACCGGGGAGCTGTTTTTT.

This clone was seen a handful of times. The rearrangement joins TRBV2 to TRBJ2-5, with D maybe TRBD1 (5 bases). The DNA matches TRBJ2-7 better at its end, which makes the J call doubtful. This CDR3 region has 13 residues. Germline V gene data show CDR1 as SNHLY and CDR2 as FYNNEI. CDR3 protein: CASKAGLFYEQYF. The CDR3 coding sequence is TGTGCCAGCAAGGCAGGGTTATTCTACGAGCAGTACTTC.

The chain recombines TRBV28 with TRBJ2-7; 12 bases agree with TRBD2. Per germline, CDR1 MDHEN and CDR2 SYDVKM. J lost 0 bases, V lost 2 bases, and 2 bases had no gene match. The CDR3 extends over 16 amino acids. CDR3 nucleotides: TGTGCCAGCAGTTTAGGGACTAGCGGGTTCTCCTACGAGCAGTACTTC. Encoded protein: CASSLGTSGFSYEQYF.

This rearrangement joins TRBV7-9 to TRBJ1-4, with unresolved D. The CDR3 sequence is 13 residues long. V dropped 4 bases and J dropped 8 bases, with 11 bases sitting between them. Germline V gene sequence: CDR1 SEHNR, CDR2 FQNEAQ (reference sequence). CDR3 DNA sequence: TGTGCCAGCAGCTCACTAGGCGTGGAAAAACTGTTTTTT. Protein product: CASSSLGVEKLFF.